This TCR beta chain was recovered during a study of tumor-infiltrating lymphocytes in primary liver carcinoma. The study co-extracted DNA and RNA from 20-30 mg of unsorted bulk tissue. CDR3 size: 13 residues. Starting material of 400 to 600 ng total RNA yielded TCR beta cDNA via a constant-region primer. It was through three nested multiplex PCR rounds of slightly modified ARM-PCR that TCR beta libraries arose. A C-beta reverse primer was combined with TRBV1-TRBV30 forward primers in the first two PCR rounds, and each round had approximately 9 cycles. TCRdb itself ran the multiplex PCR reads through MiXCR, one entry per CDR3 protein. The sample includes about 92,000 distinct CDR3 sequences, roughly 70% of them seen just once. As for this clonotype: This sequence may be a read error, since a much larger clone differs from it by one base.

The chain uses TRBV12-3 or TRBV12-4 and TRBJ2-1; the D gene is possibly TRBD1 (5 bases). Sequencing was done on a sample of tumor-adjacent normal liver tissue. The clonotype comes from a middle-aged man with primary liver carcinoma and hepatitis B virus infection. Written as DNA, the CDR3 is TGTGCCAGCAATTTATCAGGGTGGGCTGAGCAGTTCTTC. The encoded protein is CASNLSGWAEQFF.